This T cell receptor beta chain is drawn from a study of T cells in Graves' hyperthyroidism and ophthalmopathy. Overall study results and limits: Ophthalmopathy was predicted by the model a median of about 6.7 months ahead of onset. A model of 13 V-J features distinguished ophthalmopathy from stable hyperthyroidism. Blood also contained most expanded thyroid clonotypes above 0.001.

Comment on this clonotype: Its antigen is unknown. One end of the junction varies from germline; a read error may be responsible.

The CDR3 regions of TCR beta were amplified from RNA transcripts. Carried out on the TCR CDR3, a first-round RT-PCR used the HTBI primer set. TCRdb analysed the multiplex PCR reads with MiXCR anew, one entry per CDR3 protein. The sample includes some 570,000 distinct CDR3 sequences, over 12% of them seen just once. The V gene's germline CDR1 is SEHNR and CDR2 FQNEAQ (reference sequence). This CDR3 spans 13 amino acids. The clonotype originates from a woman under 30 with Graves' ophthalmopathy. The chain combines TRBV7-9 with TRBJ1-1; no clear D. Sample: blood. The CDR3 is CASSLSPNTEASF. The CDR3 DNA sequence: TGTGCCAGCAGCTTGTCCCCGAACACTGAAGCTTCCTTT.